This entry features one T cell receptor (beta chain) sequence. V was trimmed by 6 bases and J by 0 bases, leaving 9 bases between them. Germline V lookup: CDR1 SNHLY, CDR2 FYNNEI. CDR3 size: 13 residues. These data belong to a study of blood T cell repertoires in COVID-19. The protocol was immunoSEQ multiplex PCR, while the TCRdb copy is restricted to in-frame clones and leaves out a portion. Of over 250,000 clones detected, 89% appear once; the ten largest clones hold roughly an eighth. The chain is built from TRBV2 and TRBJ2-7, with D unresolved. Sequencing used peripheral blood. This TCR was sampled from a woman aged 60 to 75 with acute or convalescent COVID-19. CDR3 bases: TGTGCCAGCAGAGGTACAGCCTCCTACGAGCAGTACTTC. It encodes CASRGTASYEQYF.